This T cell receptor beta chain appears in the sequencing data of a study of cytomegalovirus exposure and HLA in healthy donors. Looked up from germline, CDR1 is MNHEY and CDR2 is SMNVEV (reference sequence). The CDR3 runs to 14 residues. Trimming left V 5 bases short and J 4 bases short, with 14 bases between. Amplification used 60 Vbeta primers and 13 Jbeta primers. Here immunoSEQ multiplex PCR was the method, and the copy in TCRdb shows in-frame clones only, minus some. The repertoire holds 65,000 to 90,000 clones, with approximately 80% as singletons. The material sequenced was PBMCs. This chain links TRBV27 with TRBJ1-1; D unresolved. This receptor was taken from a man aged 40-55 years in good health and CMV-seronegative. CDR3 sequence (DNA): TGTGCCAGCAGTCGCCCCAAAGAGGCCACTGAAGCTTTCTTT. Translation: CASSRPKEATEAFF.